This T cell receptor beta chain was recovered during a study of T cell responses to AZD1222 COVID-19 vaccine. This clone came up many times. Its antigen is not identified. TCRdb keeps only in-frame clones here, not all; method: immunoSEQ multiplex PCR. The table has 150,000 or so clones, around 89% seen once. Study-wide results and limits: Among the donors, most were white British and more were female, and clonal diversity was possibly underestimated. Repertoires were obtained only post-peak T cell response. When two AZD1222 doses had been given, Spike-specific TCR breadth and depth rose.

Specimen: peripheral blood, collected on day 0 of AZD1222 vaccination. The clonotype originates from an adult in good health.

CDR3 residues: CASSLDLNRAYGYTF. DNA for the CDR3: TGTGCCAGCAGCTTAGATCTGAACAGGGCCTATGGCTACACCTTC. The genes are TRBV11-2 and TRBJ1-2; tentatively, D is TRBD1 (6 bases). The V gene lost 0 bases and the J gene lost 4 bases, with 12 bases spanning the gap. CDR3 length equals 15 residues. CDR1 is SGHAT, CDR2 FQNNGV, per germline.